What follows is one T cell receptor beta chain and its context. Positive CCR7 selection of CD45RO-negative cells yielded the naive CD8 cells, and terminally differentiated effector memory CD45RA+ cells were excluded. This sample stems from a study of shared clonotypes between healthy human individuals. The germline V gene encodes CDR1 SGHRS and CDR2 YFSETQ. The J segment lost 4 bases and the V segment lost 4 bases, leaving 15 bases of the junction unmatched. This CDR3 spans 17 amino acids. Clones were read by immunoSEQ multiplex PCR, and TCRdb kept only the in-frame ones, dropping some. The sample has around 2,100,000 clones; about 95% are singletons.

Sequencing was performed on naive CD8+ T cells sorted from blood. The clonotype was recovered from a man aged 18 to 29 in good health. V usage is TRBV5-1 and J usage is TRBJ2-7; 9 bases are a match to TRBD2. Here the CDR3 DNA reads TGCGCCAGCAGCCCCCCGGAGGGGGCGGGAGGGGCTTACGAGCAGTACTTC. This sequence encodes CASSPPEGAGGAYEQYF.